The T cell receptor beta chain described here comes from a study of T cell repertoires in cytomegalovirus infection. Study-wide results and limits: Identification of carriers of CMV plus the relevant HLA was performed using cumulative public TCR beta family frequency. CMV-specific HLA-C-restricted TCR beta clonotypes dominated the ex vivo response.

TCRdb passed the reads through MiXCR, listing each CDR3 protein once. The sample lists about 260,000 distinct CDR3 sequences; roughly an eighth were seen once. The CDR3 is 15 amino acids. Germline assignment: CDR1 KGHSH and CDR2 LQKENI. Trimming removed 3 bases from V and 1 base from J, with 9 bases in between. Turning to this clonotype: Its antigen remains unidentified.

Source material: PBMCs. The sequence came from a human donor in good health (CMV status not recorded). Some clones in this sample may be carry-over from other donors' samples. The gene calls are TRBV18 and TRBJ2-2; no clear D gene. The DNA of the CDR3 is TGTGCCAGCTCACCTTCACCAGAGAACACCGGGGAGCTGTTTTTT. Translating gives CASSPSPENTGELFF.